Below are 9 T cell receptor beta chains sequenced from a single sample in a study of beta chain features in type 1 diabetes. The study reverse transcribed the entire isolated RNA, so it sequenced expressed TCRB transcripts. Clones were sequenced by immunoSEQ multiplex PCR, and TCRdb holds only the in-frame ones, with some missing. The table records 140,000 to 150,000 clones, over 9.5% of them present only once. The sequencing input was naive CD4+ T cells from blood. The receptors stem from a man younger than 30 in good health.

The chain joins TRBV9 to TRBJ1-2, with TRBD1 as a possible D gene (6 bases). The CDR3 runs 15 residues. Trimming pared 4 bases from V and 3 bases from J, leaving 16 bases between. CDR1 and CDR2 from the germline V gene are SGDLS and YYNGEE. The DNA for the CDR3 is TGTGCCAGCAGCCCCCGGGCAGGGGCTGACTATGGCTACACCTTC. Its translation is CASSPRAGADYGYTF.

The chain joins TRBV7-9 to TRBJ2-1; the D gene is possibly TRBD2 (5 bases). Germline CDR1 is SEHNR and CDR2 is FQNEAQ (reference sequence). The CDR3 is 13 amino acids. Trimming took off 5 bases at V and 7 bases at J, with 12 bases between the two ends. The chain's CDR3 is CASSPHRDNEQFF. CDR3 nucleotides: TGTGCCAGCAGCCCCCACCGGGATAATGAGCAGTTCTTC.

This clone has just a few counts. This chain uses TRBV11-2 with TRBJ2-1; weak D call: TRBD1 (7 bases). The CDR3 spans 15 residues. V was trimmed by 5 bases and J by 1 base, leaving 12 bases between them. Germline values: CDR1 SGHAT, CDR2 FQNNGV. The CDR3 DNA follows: TGTGCCAGCAGCCCATCAGGGGGGTCCTACAATGAGCAGTTCTTC. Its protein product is CASSPSGGSYNEQFF.

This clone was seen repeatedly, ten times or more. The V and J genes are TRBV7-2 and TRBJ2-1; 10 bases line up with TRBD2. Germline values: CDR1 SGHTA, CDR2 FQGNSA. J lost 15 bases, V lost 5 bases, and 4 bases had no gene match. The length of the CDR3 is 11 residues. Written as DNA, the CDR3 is TGTGCCAGCAGCGAACTAGCGGGGACGTTCTTC. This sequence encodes CASSELAGTFF. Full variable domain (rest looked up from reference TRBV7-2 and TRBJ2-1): GAGVSQSPSNKVTEKGKDVELRCDPISGHTALYWYRQSLGQGLEFLIYFQGNSAPDKSGLPSDRFSAERTGGSVSTLTIQRTQQEDSAVYLCASSELAGTFFGPGTRLTVL.

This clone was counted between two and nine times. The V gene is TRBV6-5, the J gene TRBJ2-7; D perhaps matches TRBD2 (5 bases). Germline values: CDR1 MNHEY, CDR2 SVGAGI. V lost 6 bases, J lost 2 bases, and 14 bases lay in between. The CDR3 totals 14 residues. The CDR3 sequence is CASSRDRRAYEQYF. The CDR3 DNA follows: TGTGCCAGCAGCCGGGATAGACGGGCCTACGAGCAGTACTTC.

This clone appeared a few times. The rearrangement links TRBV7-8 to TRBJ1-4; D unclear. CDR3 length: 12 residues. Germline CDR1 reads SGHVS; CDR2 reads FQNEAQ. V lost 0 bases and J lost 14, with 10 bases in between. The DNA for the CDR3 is TGTGCCAGCAGCTTAGCCTCCGGGAGCCTGTTTTTT. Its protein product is CASSLASGSLFF.

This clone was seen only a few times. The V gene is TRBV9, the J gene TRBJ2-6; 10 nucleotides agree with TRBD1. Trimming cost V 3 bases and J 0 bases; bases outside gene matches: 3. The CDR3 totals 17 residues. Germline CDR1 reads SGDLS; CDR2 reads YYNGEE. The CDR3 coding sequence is TGTGCCAGCAGCGCAAGGACAGGGGGCTCTGGGGCCAACGTCCTGACTTTC. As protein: CASSARTGGSGANVLTF.

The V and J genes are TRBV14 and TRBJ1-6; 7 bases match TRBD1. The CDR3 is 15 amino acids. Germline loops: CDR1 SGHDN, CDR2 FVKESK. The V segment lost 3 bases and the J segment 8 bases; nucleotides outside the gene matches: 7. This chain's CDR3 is CASSQVPGQYSPLHF. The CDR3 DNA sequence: TGTGCCAGCAGCCAGGTACCGGGACAGTATTCACCCCTCCACTTT.

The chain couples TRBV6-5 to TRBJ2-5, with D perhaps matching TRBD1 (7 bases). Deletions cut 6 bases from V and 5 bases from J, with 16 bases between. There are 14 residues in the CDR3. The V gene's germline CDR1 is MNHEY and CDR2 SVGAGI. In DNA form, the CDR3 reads TGTGCCAGCAGAGGGGGCGGGATAGGGGAGACCCAGTACTTC. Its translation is CASRGGGIGETQYF.